This is a list of T cell receptor beta chains from one sample in a study of T cell responses to AZD1222 COVID-19 vaccine. Clones were sequenced by immunoSEQ multiplex PCR, and TCRdb holds only the in-frame ones, with some missing. The sample yields 75,000 to 100,000 clones, around nine tenths seen once. The sample consisted of peripheral blood, taken on day 0 of AZD1222 vaccination. The source is an adult in good health. Each CDR3 is given with its conserved first and last residue. Fields, in order: V gene, CDR3 protein.

TRBV27 | CASSLSGLAGLYEQYF
TRBV28 | CASSLMASGEKLFF
TRBV7-2 | CASSPIAGDHNEQFF
TRBV3-1/TRBV3-2 | CASSQVGRYNEQFF
TRBV7-9 | CASSLFGRGGGYTF
TRBV19 | CASSIGTVDYGYTF
TRBV6-2/TRBV6-3 | CASSYRTANQPQHF
TRBV5-1 | CASSLRQGIGELFF
TRBV6-1 | CASSELGQGNTEAFF
TRBV24-1 | CATSDSGLAGRNEQFF
TRBV24-1 | CATSLTGGQPQHF
TRBV10-3 | CAISELKSSPIGTEAFF
TRBV9 | CASSARQGTWGYTF
TRBV11-2 | CASRPGTRGGWAGDTQYF
TRBV11-2 | CASSRTEAGALSSYEQYF
TRBV7-9 | CASSTGGAFGGYTF
TRBV6-2/TRBV6-3 | CASSYNYGYTF
TRBV6-5 | CASSTDRGNTEAFF
TRBV6-5 | CASRTAQGNSYEQYF
TRBV2 | CASSEREVYGYTF
TRBV7-9 | CASSSPGLNTGELFF
TRBV4-1 | CASSSSLRGARDSPLHF
TRBV19 | CASQHQGYTEAFF
TRBV12-5 | CARIGERSNQPQHF
TRBV30 | CAWAGENTEAFF
TRBV10-3 | CAIRTDLNTEAFF
TRBV3-1/TRBV3-2 | CASSQGRMPFF
TRBV30 | CAWSVLGQGYQPQHF
TRBV3-1/TRBV3-2 | CASSHRQGTRSGANVLTF
TRBV15 | CATSPRRWVGGPMADGYTF
TRBV19 | CASSYTTPYYGYTF
TRBV5-4 | CASSSRTDNSPLHF
TRBV19 | CASSSGQPQHF
TRBV3-1/TRBV3-2 | CASSRGTGSNEKLFF
TRBV7-2 | CASTMGTGVNTEAFF
TRBV4-1 | CASSQRPGQSYEQYF
TRBV6-2/TRBV6-3 | CASSSGLVPQTQYF
TRBV7-6 | CASSSPSGRVNEQFF
TRBV6-5 | CASTLPRDGVGYTF
TRBV19 | CASSIRALNEKLFF
TRBV10-3 | CAISDRYQQRTETYGYTF
TRBV24-1 | CATSDHGSAGGSTDTQYF
TRBV7-8 | CASSQSGRAFF
TRBV19 | CASSIFVQGGGYTF
TRBV29-1 | CSVVTVSNQPQHF
TRBV27 | CASNTRRGSYTEAFF
TRBV9 | CASSVGPNRGSPFEQFF
TRBV29-1 | CSVEVGEGNYEQYF
TRBV11-1 | CASSQDRAKNIQYF
TRBV12-3/TRBV12-4 | CASSSQGASEAFF
TRBV7-2 | CASSWDRGRTEAFF
TRBV7-9 | CASSSQRIAGQSFYGYTF
TRBV2 | CASSPGATGGLTWTEAFF
TRBV7-2 | CASSSGHYNEQFF